One and the same sample provided the 32 T cell receptor beta chains below, sequenced in a study of blood T cell repertoires in COVID-19. The assay was immunoSEQ multiplex PCR, and TCRdb's table has in-frame clones only and misses some. Altogether 95,000 to 150,000 clones are present, over 65% being singletons, with the ten largest covering about 4.2%. Sample: peripheral blood. The receptors shown here come from a woman in her 70s with acute or convalescent COVID-19.

The chain carries TRBV11-3 and TRBJ2-5, with TRBD2 matching over 10 bases. The germline CDR1 and CDR2 sequences are SGHNT and YENEEA. V dropped 5 bases and J dropped 3; count of bases not matched to a gene: 3. CDR3 length equals 14 residues. The CDR3 is CASSNGLAEETQYF. In DNA form, the CDR3 reads TGTGCCAGCAGCAATGGACTAGCGGAAGAGACCCAGTACTTC.

This clone was seen a few times. V and J are TRBV7-9 and TRBJ2-4, with no clear D. CDR1 is SEHNR, CDR2 FQNEAQ, per germline (reference sequence). The CDR3 has 14 amino acids. V lost 6 bases to trimming and J lost 0 bases, with 9 bases between them. CDR3 protein: CASSLSVAKNIQYF. CDR3 bases: TGTGCCAGCAGTTTAAGCGTAGCCAAAAACATTCAGTACTTC.

This chain links TRBV6-7 with TRBJ2-7, with TRBD2 matching 7 bases. TRBV6-7 counts as an open reading frame of uncertain function. Unmatched junction bases numbered 13, after V lost 0 bases and J lost 2 bases. This CDR3 has 18 residues. In DNA, the CDR3 is TGTGCCAGCAGTTACTCGAAACTAGCGACACTCCCTACCTACGAGCAGTACGTC. This encodes CASSYSKLATLPTYEQYV.

This chain uses TRBV14 with TRBJ2-3, with TRBD2 matching 8 bases. Germline V CDR1 and CDR2: SGHDN, FVKESK. The CDR3 contains 17 residues. With 1 base clipped from V and 6 bases from J, the junction kept 12 bases outside the gene matches. CDR3 DNA sequence: TGTGCCAGCAGCCAAGTTGTTTCGGGGGGGCTGAGGGATACGCAGTATTTT. It is translated as CASSQVVSGGLRDTQYF.

The chain joins TRBV11-3 to TRBJ1-3; 7 nucleotides agree with TRBD1. The germline CDR1 and CDR2 sequences are SGHNT and YENEEA. V shed 4 bases, J shed 1 base, and the junction held 4 bases outside the gene matches. The CDR3 has 15 amino acids. DNA for the CDR3: TGTGCCAGCAGCTCCCAACAGGGGTCTGGAAACACCATATATTTT. This encodes CASSSQQGSGNTIYF.

This chain links TRBV29-1 with TRBJ2-7; TRBD1 agrees at 9 bases. Germline CDR1 reads SQVTM; CDR2 reads ANQGSEA. This CDR3 comprises 14 residues. V lost 7 bases to trimming and J lost 6 bases; unmatched junction nucleotides: 13. CDR3 protein: CSGVTGGDISEQYF. The CDR3 region has the DNA TGCAGCGGAGTTACAGGGGGCGATATTAGCGAGCAGTACTTC.

The V gene is TRBV6-6, the J gene TRBJ2-7; 9 bases fit TRBD2. Germline CDR1 and CDR2: MNHNY and SVGAGI (reference sequence). The CDR3 spans 14 residues. J was trimmed by 6 bases and V by 6 bases; bases with no gene match: 9. The CDR3 loop is CASRAGGPGSEQYV. CDR3 bases: TGTGCCAGCAGGGCGGGGGGGCCCGGCAGCGAGCAGTACGTC.

The chain joins TRBV15 to TRBJ2-3; tentative D call: TRBD2 (5 bases). The germline V and J ends were trimmed by 0 bases and 4 bases, with 14 bases remaining between them. Germline CDR1 is LNHNV and CDR2 is YYDKDF (reference sequence). The CDR3 is 16 amino acids. The CDR3 bases are TGTGCCACCAGCAGAGACGGGGTCGCCCGGGCAGATACGCAGTATTTT. Residues: CATSRDGVARADTQYF.

There are a few counts of this clone. V and J are TRBV7-2 and TRBJ1-2, with D possibly TRBD1 on 5 matching bases. The germline gives CDR1 SGHTA, CDR2 FQGNSA. V lost 2 bases, J lost 6 bases, and 16 bases lay in between. CDR3 length: 15 amino acids. The CDR3 spells CASSLRPGNVHGYTF. In DNA form, the CDR3 reads TGTGCCAGCAGCTTACGTCCAGGGAACGTCCATGGCTACACCTTC.

This clone was observed once. The chain has TRBV6-5 and TRBJ2-5; maybe TRBD2 (6 bases). CDR1 and CDR2 from the germline V gene are MNHEY and SVGAGI. V lost 6 bases and J 4 bases, leaving 12 bases between the germline ends. This CDR3 contains 13 residues. This CDR3 is CASSPRGRETQYF. CDR3 sequence (DNA): TGTGCCAGCAGCCCCCGGGGGAGAGAGACCCAGTACTTC.

The CDR3 is CASSLKGGYTEAFF. Here the CDR3 DNA reads TGTGCCAGCAGTCTAAAAGGGGGTTACACTGAAGCTTTCTTT. The genes are TRBV28 and TRBJ1-1, with D perhaps TRBD1 (6 bases). V dropped 5 bases and J dropped 3 bases, with 13 bases sitting between them. The CDR3 length is 14 residues. Germline assignment: CDR1 MDHEN and CDR2 SYDVKM.

The chain couples TRBV19 to TRBJ2-7, with TRBD1 identical over 7 bases. V gave up 9 bases and J gave up 2 bases; unmatched junction bases: 13. This CDR3 comprises 15 residues. Germline V gives CDR1 LNHDA, CDR2 SQIVND (reference sequence). The CDR3 spells CASDLIGDRPYEQYV. CDR3 sequence (DNA): TGTGCCAGCGACCTCATCGGGGACAGACCCTACGAGCAGTACGTC.

This chain connects TRBV5-4 to TRBJ2-6, with TRBD1 identical over 9 bases. This CDR3 has 20 amino acids. V gave up 4 bases and J gave up 1 base; unmatched junction bases: 15. In germline, CDR1 is SGHNT, CDR2 YYREEE (reference sequence). The CDR3 loop reads CASSPSPQGASRSGANVLTF. CDR3 sequence (DNA): TGTGCCAGCAGCCCCTCCCCACAGGGGGCGTCCCGGTCTGGGGCCAACGTCCTGACTTTC.

V usage is TRBV24-1 and J usage is TRBJ2-1; 8 bases match TRBD2. The CDR3 sequence is 17 residues long. Trimming at V came to 4 bases and at J to 6 bases, leaving 13 bases not matched to a gene. Germline V lookup: CDR1 KGHDR, CDR2 SFDVKD. CDR3 sequence (DNA): TGTGCCACCAGTGACGCCGCCGGGGGGGGCTTTGGCAATGAGCAGTTCTTC. Residues: CATSDAAGGGFGNEQFF.

The table lists this clone with a few counts. This chain joins TRBV4-1 and TRBJ1-3, with 7 bases matching TRBD1. With 4 bases clipped from V and 0 bases from J, the junction kept 3 bases outside the gene matches. The CDR3 is 15 amino acids. CDR1 and CDR2 from the germline V gene are MGHRA and YSYEKL. The CDR3 spells CASSLGQISGNTIYF. The CDR3 DNA sequence: TGCGCCAGCAGCCTGGGACAGATCTCTGGAAACACCATATATTTT.

The chain links TRBV10-2 to TRBJ2-7; the D gene is possibly TRBD2 (6 bases). V gave up 6 bases and J gave up 2 bases, with 11 bases separating them. CDR3 length: 13 residues. Germline CDR1 is WSHSY and CDR2 is SAAADI. The CDR3 coding sequence is TGCGCCAGCAGGAGGGACTTGACCTACGAGCAGTACGTC. Amino acids: CASRRDLTYEQYV.

This clone was counted a single time. This chain links TRBV6-1 with TRBJ2-5; 11 nucleotides line up with TRBD2. This CDR3 region has 17 residues. Germline V gene data show CDR1 as MNHNS and CDR2 as SASEGT. V shed 3 bases and J 7 bases; nucleotides not matched to a gene: 13. The CDR3 nucleotides are TGTGCCAGCAGTGAGAGTAGCGGGGGGGCCAAGTATACGACCCAGTACTTC. This codes for CASSESSGGAKYTTQYF.

The chain has TRBV25-1 and TRBJ1-2; TRBD1 is a possible D gene (5 bases). Germline CDR1 MGHDK, CDR2 SYGVNS. The length of the CDR3 is 12 residues. V dropped 5 bases and J dropped 7 bases, with 11 bases sitting between them. The CDR3 nucleotides read TGTGCCAGCAGTACAGGTCTGGGTGGCTACACCTTC. Its protein is CASSTGLGGYTF.

This chain links TRBV19 with TRBJ2-7; 7 bases fit TRBD1. The CDR3 sequence is 14 residues long. Unmatched junction bases numbered 7, after V lost 8 bases and J lost 0 bases. Germline lookup yields CDR1 LNHDA and CDR2 SQIVND (reference sequence). The CDR3 DNA follows: TGTGCCAGTCGAGACAGGGTTAACTCCTACGAGCAGTACTTC. Its translation: CASRDRVNSYEQYF.

This clone was seen more than once but under ten times. Other nucleotide sequences from this sample produce the same CDR3. The chain is built from TRBV11-2 and TRBJ2-6; D unresolved. The germline V gene encodes CDR1 SGHAT and CDR2 FQNNGV. Trimming stripped 5 bases from V and 1 base from J, with 6 bases between. The CDR3 contains 14 residues. The CDR3 DNA reads TGTGCCAGCAGCGGGCGTTCTGGGGCCAACGTCCTGACTTTC. This gives the protein CASSGRSGANVLTF.

V usage is TRBV18 and J usage is TRBJ2-7; 9 bases line up with TRBD1. The CDR3 extends over 16 amino acids. Per germline, CDR1 KGHSH and CDR2 LQKENI. Trimming at V came to 3 bases and at J to 4 bases, leaving 10 bases not matched to a gene. CDR3 nucleotides: TGTGCCAGCTCACCCGGAACAGGGACAGGGAGGTACGAGCAGTACGTC. Amino acids: CASSPGTGTGRYEQYV.

The chain combines TRBV4-2 with TRBJ2-3; 10 nucleotides agree with TRBD2. J gave up 6 bases and V 0 bases, and 6 bases lay outside the gene matches. The CDR3 sequence is 16 residues long. Per germline, CDR1 LGHNA and CDR2 YNFKEQ. The DNA of the CDR3 is TGTGCCAGCAGCCAAGATGGGCTAGCGGGGGCGGATACGCAGTATTTT. Its protein is CASSQDGLAGADTQYF.

This clone was detected once. The V and J genes are TRBV6-5 and TRBJ2-2, with 8 bases fitting TRBD2. Germline CDR1 reads MNHEY; CDR2 reads SVGAGI. This CDR3 spans 16 amino acids. With 4 bases clipped from V and 0 bases from J, the junction kept 4 bases outside the gene matches. The CDR3 bases are TGTGCCAGCAGTTCGGTCGGGGGGGCGAACACCGGGGAGCTGTTTTTT. The encoded protein is CASSSVGGANTGELFF.

This clone is a singleton in its sample. V is TRBV7-8 and J is TRBJ1-5; D remains ambiguous. The CDR3 sequence is 14 residues long. The ends were cut back, 1 base at V and 6 bases at J, with 10 bases in the middle. Germline V CDR1 and CDR2: SGHVS, FQNEAQ. The CDR3 DNA sequence: TGTGCCAGCAGCTTAGAAGTTGTCGGTCAGCCCCAGCATTTT. Translated: CASSLEVVGQPQHF.

The J gene is TRBJ1-5, the V gene TRBV6-5; D uncertain. Germline CDR1 is MNHEY and CDR2 is SVGAGI. The CDR3 loop spans 13 amino acids. The CDR3 protein is CASSNTYNQPQHF. The CDR3 nucleotides read TGTGCGTCTTCGAATACTTACAATCAGCCCCAGCATTTT.

V is TRBV29-1 and J is TRBJ1-5; 10 bases fit TRBD1. The CDR3 sequence is 14 residues long. J lost 1 base, V lost 7 bases, and 4 bases had no gene match. The germline V gene encodes CDR1 SQVTM and CDR2 ANQGSEA. This chain's CDR3 is CSARDRGSNQPQHF. The CDR3 bases are TGCAGCGCTCGGGACAGGGGAAGCAATCAGCCCCAGCATTTT.

The chain uses TRBV20-1 and TRBJ2-7, with D hard to call. Germline V CDR1 and CDR2: DFQATT, SNEGSKA (reference sequence). Trimming shortened V by 3 bases and J by 4 bases, and 7 bases separated the two germline ends. The CDR3 runs 11 residues. This chain's CDR3 is CSASHLYEQYF. The CDR3 bases are TGCAGTGCTAGTCATTTGTACGAGCAGTACTTC.

J is TRBJ1-1 and V is TRBV6-5; D possibly corresponds to TRBD1 (6 bases). The CDR3 is made up of 13 amino acids. V gave up 10 bases and J gave up 0 bases, with 12 bases separating them. CDR1 MNHEY and CDR2 SVGAGI come from the germline V gene. Here the CDR3 DNA reads TGTGCCACTGTGGGGGCATTGAACACTGAAGCTTTCTTT. This encodes CATVGALNTEAFF.

The chain is built from TRBV21-1 and TRBJ1-2; the D segment call TRBD1 is taken from the table without a DNA check. TRBV21-1 is a known pseudogene. This CDR3 spans 17 amino acids. The CDR3 region has the DNA TGTGCCAGCAGCAAAGTCTACGGCATCCTCACAGACTATGGCTACACCTTC. Protein sequence: CASSKVYGILTDYGYTF.

This clone has a handful of counts. The chain employs TRBV27 and TRBJ2-7; TRBD1 matches at 7 bases. The V and J ends lost 5 bases and 7 bases, in that order; junction bases with no gene match: 8. The CDR3 consists of 13 residues. The V gene's germline CDR1 is MNHEY and CDR2 SMNVEV (reference sequence). CDR3 in amino acids: CASSHRQGGEQYF. The CDR3 bases are TGTGCCAGCAGTCATCGACAGGGTGGAGAGCAGTACTTC.

The chain couples TRBV5-1 to TRBJ2-1; TRBD2 agrees at 10 bases. CDR1 is SGHRS, CDR2 YFSETQ, per germline. The CDR3 sequence is 16 residues long. The ends lost 4 bases at V and 7 bases at J; junction bases unmatched: 11. The chain's CDR3 is CASSPGGSGGLNEQFF. The DNA for the CDR3 is TGCGCCAGCAGCCCCGGCGGTAGCGGGGGGCTGAATGAGCAGTTCTTC. Complete variable domain (other parts from reference TRBV5-1 and TRBJ2-1): KAGVTQTPRYLIKTRGQQVTLSCSPISGHRSVSWYQQTPGQGLQFLFEYFSETQRNKGNFPGRFSGRQFSNSRSEMNVSTLELGDSALYLCASSPGGSGGLNEQFFGPGTRLTVL.

The DNA for the CDR3 is TGTGCCAGCTGTACTAGCGGGGCCTTCAATGAGCAGTTCTTC. As protein: CASCTSGAFNEQFF. The V call is TRBV7-9, the J call TRBJ2-1, with TRBD2 identical over 10 bases. CDR1 SEHNR and CDR2 FQNEAQ come from the germline V gene (reference sequence). This CDR3 spans 14 amino acids. Trimming took 8 bases from V and 6 from J; bases not matched to a gene: 7. The whole variable domain, filled in from reference TRBV7-9 and TRBJ2-1, reads DTGVSQNPRHKITKRGQNVTFRCDPISEHNRLYWYRQTLGQGPEFLTYFQNEAQLEKSRLLSDRFSAERPKGSFSTLEIQRTEQGDSAMYLCASCTSGAFNEQFFGPGTRLTVL.